The rows below give T cell receptor beta chains drawn from one sample of a study of blood T cell repertoires in COVID-19. The assay was immunoSEQ multiplex PCR, and TCRdb's table has in-frame clones only and misses some. The profile shows tens of thousands of clones, over 70% of them singletons. The sequenced material came from peripheral blood. The receptors come from a woman aged 80 or older with acute or convalescent COVID-19. CDR3s leave out the opening cysteine and the closing phenylalanine or tryptophan. Each record gives: V gene, J gene, CDR3 protein.

TRBV3-1/TRBV3-2	TRBJ1-6	ASSSSDRRLNSPLH
TRBV27	TRBJ1-2	ASKWAGRDYGYT
TRBV7-9	TRBJ1-2	ASSLGLTDSLNYGYT
TRBV9	TRBJ2-3	ASSPGGGSTDTQY
TRBV11-2	TRBJ1-2	ASSPSSGNGYT
TRBV5-1	TRBJ2-7	ASSLELGGTYEQY
TRBV5-4	TRBJ1-1	ASSSPGGTEAF
TRBV5-1	TRBJ1-1	ASSSVMNTEAF
TRBV4-1	TRBJ2-7	ASSQDFEGLAGVVQY
TRBV3-1/TRBV3-2	TRBJ2-7	ASSQGFGPTSGSEQY
TRBV25-1	TRBJ2-3	ASSEFGGTGSDTQY
TRBV29-1	TRBJ1-2	SDYNRNNYGYT
TRBV5-6	TRBJ2-3	ASKRVGTDTQY
TRBV28	TRBJ1-6	ASSPPRGTGQNNSPLH
TRBV19	TRBJ2-5	ASSMVGQGQETQY
TRBV21-1	TRBJ1-1	ASSARDREAF
TRBV19	TRBJ2-1	ASSRTTHGNEQF
TRBV28	TRBJ1-5	ASSLTGQPQH
TRBV6-6	TRBJ2-7	ASSRQTSDEGYEQY
TRBV10-3	TRBJ2-1	AVRLADLNEQF
TRBV9	TRBJ2-4	ASSDRAEGAKNIQY
TRBV30	TRBJ2-1	AWSPGLAGDNEQF
TRBV7-2	TRBJ1-5	ASSLVGGRSNQPQH
TRBV6-5	TRBJ1-6	ASKEPNLGNSPLH
TRBV9	TRBJ2-3	ASSVVAGARDTQY
TRBV19	TRBJ1-2	ASSMPLTKDRNYGYT
TRBV30	TRBJ1-1	AWTPGGRTEAF
TRBV18	TRBJ1-1	ASSPFPTQGSKTRLNTEAF
TRBV18	TRBJ1-2	ASSPIGKGVDYGYT
TRBV6-5	TRBJ1-2	ASRGADVYGYT
TRBV5-4	TRBJ1-2	ASSLGTREWADS
TRBV3-1/TRBV3-2	TRBJ2-1	VANNEQF
TRBV6-6	TRBJ2-7	ASRITGASYEQY
TRBV6-6	TRBJ1-1	ASSWGDSLNTEAF
TRBV6-6	TRBJ2-3	ASSPLGGGGTDTQY
TRBV10-1	TRBJ2-5	ASSERRVQATQY
TRBV2	TRBJ1-1	ASRGFGGSTEAF
TRBV7-3	TRBJ2-3	ASSRGSGVADTQY
TRBV4-2	TRBJ1-1	ASSQAGLDTEAF
TRBV6-5	TRBJ2-5	ASRRDYLIKETQY
TRBV4-1	TRBJ2-7	ATPRGSRRIYEQY
TRBV6-5	TRBJ2-7	ASSYSRQGTVYEQY
TRBV5-1	TRBJ2-1	ASSERTSGRENEQF
TRBV5-6	TRBJ1-3	ASSEYLTYSGNTIY
TRBV19	TRBJ2-4	ASSTWATGLAKNIQY
TRBV18	TRBJ1-6	ASSLLREPNSPLH
TRBV2	TRBJ1-6	ASSEAGVVNSPLH
TRBV19	TRBJ1-4	ASRYNGATNEKLF
TRBV7-2	TRBJ2-7	ASSWDSPTEQY
TRBV5-1	TRBJ2-2	ASSATGTGSGELF
TRBV2	TRBJ1-1	ASSEATGNTEAF
TRBV7-8	TRBJ2-2	ASSWTGPANTGELF